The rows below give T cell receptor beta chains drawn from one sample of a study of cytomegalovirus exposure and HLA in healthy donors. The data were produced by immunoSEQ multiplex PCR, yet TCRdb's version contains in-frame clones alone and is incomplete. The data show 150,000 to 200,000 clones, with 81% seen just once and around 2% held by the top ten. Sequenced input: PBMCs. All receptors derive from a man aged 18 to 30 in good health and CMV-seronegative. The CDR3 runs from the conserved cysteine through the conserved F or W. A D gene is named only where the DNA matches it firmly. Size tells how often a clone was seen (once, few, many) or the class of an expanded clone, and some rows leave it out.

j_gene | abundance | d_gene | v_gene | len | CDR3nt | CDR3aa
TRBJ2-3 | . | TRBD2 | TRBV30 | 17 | TGTGCCTGGAGCCCCCTTGGCCTAGCGGGGGACACAGATACGCAGTATTTT | CAWSPLGLAGDTDTQYF
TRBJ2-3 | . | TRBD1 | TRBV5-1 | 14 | TGCGCCAGCAGCTTGGGACAGGGTTTAGATACGCAGTATTTT | CASSLGQGLDTQYF
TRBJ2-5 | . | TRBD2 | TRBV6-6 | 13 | TGTGCCAGCGGGGAGGGAGAAGGGGAGACCCAGTACTTC | CASGEGEGETQYF
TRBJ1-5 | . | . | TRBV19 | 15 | TGTGCCAGTACCCCCGGAACGGCGGGCAATCAGCCCCAGCATTTT | CASTPGTAGNQPQHF
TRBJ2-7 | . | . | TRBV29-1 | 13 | TGCAGCGTCCGAAATACGGGGGCCTACGAGCAGTACTTC | CSVRNTGAYEQYF
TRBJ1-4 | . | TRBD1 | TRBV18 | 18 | TGTGCCAGCTCTCCCCTCTTGAATCCGGACAGGGGGGATGAAAAACTGTTTTTT | CASSPLLNPDRGDEKLFF
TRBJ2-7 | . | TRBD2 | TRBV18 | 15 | TGTGCCAGCTCACCACCGACTAGCCAAACCTACGAGCAGTACTTC | CASSPPTSQTYEQYF
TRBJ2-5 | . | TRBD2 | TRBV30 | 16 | TGTGCCTGGAACCCGGGGACTAGCGGGGGGGAAGAGACCCAGTACTTC | CAWNPGTSGGEETQYF
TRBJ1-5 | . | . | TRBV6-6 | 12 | TGTGCCAGCGGAGGATTGAATCAGCCCCAGCATTTT | CASGGLNQPQHF
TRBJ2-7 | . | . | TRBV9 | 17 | TGTGCCAGCAGTGCCTCAGTAACAGGGCCCTGGGATTACGAGCAGTACTTC | CASSASVTGPWDYEQYF
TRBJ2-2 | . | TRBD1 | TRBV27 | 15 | TGTGCCAGCAGTTCGGAACAGGGGGTCACCGGGGAGCTGTTTTTT | CASSSEQGVTGELFF
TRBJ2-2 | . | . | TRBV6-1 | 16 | TGTGCCAGCAGTGAAGATTTCGGGGTGGGCACCGGGGAGCTGTTTTTT | CASSEDFGVGTGELFF
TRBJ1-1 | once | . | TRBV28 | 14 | TGTGCCAGCAGTGACCAGGGGCGCCCCACTGAAGCTTTCTTT | CASSDQGRPTEAFF
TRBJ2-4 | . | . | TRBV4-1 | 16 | TGCGCCAGCAGCCAAGCGGAGGGGGGGCAAGGTGACATTCAGTACTTC | CASSQAEGGQGDIQYF
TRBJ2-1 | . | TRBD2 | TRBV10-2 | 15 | TGCGCCAGCAGTTTCGGGGGGGGCCCCTACAATGAGCAGTTCTTC | CASSFGGGPYNEQFF
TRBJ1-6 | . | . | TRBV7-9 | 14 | TGTGCCAGCAGCTTAAAATCCGGTAATTCACCCCTCCACTTT | CASSLKSGNSPLHF
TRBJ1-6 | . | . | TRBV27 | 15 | TGTGCCAGCAGTTTAGCGGGACCGGGTAATTCACCCCTCCACTTT | CASSLAGPGNSPLHF
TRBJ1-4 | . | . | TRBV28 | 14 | TGTGCCAGCAGTCCCGGGACAAGGGATGAAAAACTGTTTTTT | CASSPGTRDEKLFF
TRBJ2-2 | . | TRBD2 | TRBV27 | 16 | TGTGCCAGCAGTTTATCGAGCGGGACTAACACCGGGGAGCTGTTTTTT | CASSLSSGTNTGELFF
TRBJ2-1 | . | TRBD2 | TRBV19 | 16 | TGTGCCAGTACCTATAGCGGGGGGGCCTCCTACAATGAGCAGTTCTTC | CASTYSGGASYNEQFF
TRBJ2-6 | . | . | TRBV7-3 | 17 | TGTGCCAGCAGCTTACAAGTACATGGCTCTGGGGCCAACGTCCTGACTTTC | CASSLQVHGSGANVLTF
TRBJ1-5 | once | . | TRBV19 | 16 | TGTGCCAGTAGTATTATCCGGGACTCAACAAATCAGCCCCAGCATTTT | CASSIIRDSTNQPQHF
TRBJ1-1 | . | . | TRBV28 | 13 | TGTGCCAGCAATGAGAATTTGAACACTGAAGCTTTCTTT | CASNENLNTEAFF
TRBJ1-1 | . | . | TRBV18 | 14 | TGTGCCAGCTCCCGCGAGGGACTAAAGACTGAAGCTTTCTTT | CASSREGLKTEAFF
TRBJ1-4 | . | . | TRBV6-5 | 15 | TGTGCCAGCAGTCCCGAGGGAAGTCTCTTACGGAAACTGTTTTTT | CASSPEGSLLRKLFF
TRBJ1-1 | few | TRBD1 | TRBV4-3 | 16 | TGCGCCAGCAGCCAACATTACAGGGGGCGGGACACTGAAGCTTTCTTT | CASSQHYRGRDTEAFF
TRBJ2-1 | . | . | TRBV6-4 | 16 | TGTGCCAGCAGTGAGTTACCAGGGAAAGCCTACAATGAGCAGTTCTTC | CASSELPGKAYNEQFF
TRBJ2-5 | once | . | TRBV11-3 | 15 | TGTGCCAGCAGCTTAGATTGGACAGAAGAAGAGACCCAGTACTTC | CASSLDWTEEETQYF
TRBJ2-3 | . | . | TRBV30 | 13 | TGTGCCTGGTATGAGCGGAACACAGATACGCAGTATTTT | CAWYERNTDTQYF
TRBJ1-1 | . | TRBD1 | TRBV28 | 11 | TGTGCCAGCAGTTTAGGGACAGGAGCTTTCTTT | CASSLGTGAFF
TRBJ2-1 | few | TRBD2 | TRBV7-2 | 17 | TGTGCCAGCAGCTCCCCGGCCTTCCTTAGCGGGGGTAATGAGCAGTTCTTC | CASSSPAFLSGGNEQFF
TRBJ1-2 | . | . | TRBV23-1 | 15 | TGCGCCAGCAGTCAATCGGGGGGAGGGAACTATGGCTACACCTTC | CASSQSGGGNYGYTF
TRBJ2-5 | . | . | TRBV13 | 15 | TGTGCCAGCAGCGACTCAAGGCGGGGACAAGAGACCCAGTACTTC | CASSDSRRGQETQYF
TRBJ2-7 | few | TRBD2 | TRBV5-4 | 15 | TGTGCCAGCAGCTGGAAGGGACTAGCGGACTACGAGCAGTACTTC | CASSWKGLADYEQYF
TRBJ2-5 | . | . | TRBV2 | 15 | TGTGCCAGCAGTGAGGCGCAGGGGTACCAAGAGACCCAGTACTTC | CASSEAQGYQETQYF
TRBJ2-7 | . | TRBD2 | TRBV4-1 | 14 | TGCGCCAGCAGCCAAGATTTTCTAGCGGACGAGCAGTACTTC | CASSQDFLADEQYF